This TCR beta chain was retrieved from a study of T cell changes during pregnancy in multiple sclerosis. Turning to this clone: Other DNA sequences in the sample encode the same CDR3.

Germline V gene lookup returns CDR1 SQVTM and CDR2 ANQGSEA. J lost 2 bases, V lost 4 bases, and 0 bases had no gene match. The CDR3 sequence is 12 residues long. TCRdb's table, derived via immunoSEQ multiplex PCR, lists solely in-frame clones and lacks some. The sample consists of just under 65,000 clones, roughly 89% of them appearing once. The chain uses TRBV29-1 and TRBJ2-7; 9 bases map to TRBD1. This specimen was peripheral blood, taken after pregnancy. The source of this sequence is a female donor in good health, enrolled as a control in a pregnancy study. CDR3 nucleotide sequence: TGCAGCGTTGGGGACAGGGCCTACGAGCAGTACTTC. Protein product: CSVGDRAYEQYF.